The T cell receptor beta chain under discussion was sequenced for a study of blood T cell repertoires in COVID-19. For the study at large: Whether acute or convalescent, the COVID-19 samples came from the United States, Italy and Spain. PBMCs, B-cell-depleted T cells, or T cells were the source of the cDNA or gDNA that made up the material.

The CDR3 is made up of 15 amino acids. Germline values: CDR1 MDHEN, CDR2 SYDVKM. Trimming took 6 bases from V and 6 from J; bases not matched to a gene: 11. In the original analysis: Researchers report that nucleated cell counts were estimated from reference gene primer amplification. The protocol was immunoSEQ multiplex PCR, while the TCRdb copy is restricted to in-frame clones and leaves out a portion. V and J calls and clone size are copied from that table; D and trimming were computed from the DNA. The sample has around 150,000 clones; around 87% are singletons. This TCR derives from a woman aged 55-70 years with active COVID-19. Sequences were obtained from peripheral blood. The rearrangement links TRBV28 to TRBJ2-1; TRBD2 agrees at 7 bases. The CDR3 coding sequence is TGTGCCAGCAGCCCCCGGGACTATTTATCCAATGAGCAGTTCTTC. Translating gives CASSPRDYLSNEQFF. The full variable domain, in which reference TRBV28 and TRBJ2-1 provide the parts outside the CDR3, is DVKVTQSSRYLVKRTGEKVFLECVQDMDHENMFWYRQDPGLGLRLIYFSYDVKMKEKGDIPEGYSVSREKKERFSLILESASTNQTSMYLCASSPRDYLSNEQFFGPGTRLTVL.